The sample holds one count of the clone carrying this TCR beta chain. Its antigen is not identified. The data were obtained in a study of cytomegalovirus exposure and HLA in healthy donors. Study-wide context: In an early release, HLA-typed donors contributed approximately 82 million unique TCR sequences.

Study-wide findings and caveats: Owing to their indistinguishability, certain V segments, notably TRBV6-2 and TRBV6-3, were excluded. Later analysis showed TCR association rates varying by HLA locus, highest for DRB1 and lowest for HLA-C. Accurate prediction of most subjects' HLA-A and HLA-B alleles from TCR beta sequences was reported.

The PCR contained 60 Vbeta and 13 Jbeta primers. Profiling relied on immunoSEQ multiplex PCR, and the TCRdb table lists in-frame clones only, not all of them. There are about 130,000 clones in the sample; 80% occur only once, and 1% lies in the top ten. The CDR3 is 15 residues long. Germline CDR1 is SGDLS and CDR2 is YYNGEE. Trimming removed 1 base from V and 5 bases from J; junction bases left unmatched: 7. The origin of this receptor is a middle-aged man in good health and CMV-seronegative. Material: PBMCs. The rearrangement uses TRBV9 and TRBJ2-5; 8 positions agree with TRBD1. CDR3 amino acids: CASSVNPGGRETQYF. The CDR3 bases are TGTGCCAGCAGCGTAAACCCAGGGGGCAGGGAGACCCAGTACTTC.